This T cell receptor beta chain appears in the sequencing data of a study of cytomegalovirus exposure and HLA in healthy donors. Study observations and caveats: A likely sequencing artifact accounted for one observed cluster of highly shared sequence variants. Later analysis reportedly placed an Asian-associated ancestry cluster below the roughly 700-donor mean in N-insertions.

For this clone: Its antigen is unknown.

This CDR3 contains 14 residues. The V end lost 0 bases, the J end lost 4 bases, and 9 bases lay between the germline ends. Germline assignment: CDR1 MGHRA and CDR2 YSYEKL. PCR primers comprised 60 Vbeta and 13 Jbeta primers. TCRdb keeps only in-frame clones here, not all; method: immunoSEQ multiplex PCR. The table includes approximately 130,000 clones, about three quarters detected once. The sequence was collected from a man aged 25 to 45 in good health and CMV-seronegative. The sample comprised PBMCs. This chain joins TRBV4-1 and TRBJ1-1; no definite D call. The CDR3 sequence is CASSQEYVFTEAFF. As DNA, the CDR3 is TGCGCCAGCAGCCAAGAATATGTCTTCACTGAAGCTTTCTTT.